The clone carrying this T cell receptor (beta chain) came up a few times. Its antigen is as yet unknown. TCRdb fed the 5' RACE reads into MiXCR, producing one record per CDR3 protein. The sample lists some 200,000 distinct CDR3 sequences, roughly 13% occurring once. The source of the sample is a study of CD8 T cells in ankylosing spondylitis. Overall study findings and caveats: CD8+ by phenotype, disease-linked clones were relatively rare in peripheral blood. What seemed typical of ankylosing spondylitis blood was a TCR beta motif built from 8 or 9 highly homologous variants. From matched ankylosing spondylitis synovial fluid, disease-linked clones were reportedly recovered at significantly enriched levels.

Germline V gives CDR1 SNHLY, CDR2 FYNNEI. V dropped 3 bases and J dropped 0 bases, with 12 bases sitting between them. CDR3 length equals 15 residues. The receptor was isolated from a male donor with ankylosing spondylitis or in good health (not recorded which). The sequencing input was blood, either unsorted or a sorted T cell fraction (not recorded which). V usage is TRBV2 and J usage is TRBJ2-7; D is perhaps TRBD1 (5 bases). The CDR3: CASSEGHATSYEQYF. The CDR3 nucleotides read TGTGCCAGCAGTGAGGGGCACGCGACCTCCTACGAGCAGTACTTC. The whole variable domain, remainder taken from reference TRBV2 and TRBJ2-7, is EPEVTQTPSHQVTQMGQEVILRCVPISNHLYFYWYRQILGQKVEFLVSFYNNEISEKSEIFDDQFSVERPDGSNFTLKIRSTKLEDSAMYFCASSEGHATSYEQYFGPGTRLTVT.